What follows describes a single TCR beta chain. Its antigen is not identified. This CDR3 comprises 16 residues. CDR1 and CDR2 (germline): SGHTA, FQGTGA. Trimming left V 4 bases short and J 5 bases short, with 20 bases between. Data came from immunoSEQ multiplex PCR; TCRdb stores just in-frame clones and leaves some out. The sample comprises 160,000 or so clones, 86% of which are singletons, and roughly 2.6% rests with the top ten. The data are from a study of cytomegalovirus exposure and HLA in healthy donors. Whole-study findings and limits: Listed as cytomegalovirus-associated were 150 or so TCR beta chains. While the bulk of TCR sequences proved rare, some public TCRs turned up in many donors.

This chain joins TRBV7-3 and TRBJ2-5; D may be TRBD2 (5 bases). The specimen was PBMCs. The source is a young man in good health and CMV-seropositive. Here the CDR3 reads CASSSLKTNPWETQYF. Written as DNA, the CDR3 is TGTGCCAGCAGCTCCCTGAAGACTAACCCTTGGGAGACCCAGTACTTC.